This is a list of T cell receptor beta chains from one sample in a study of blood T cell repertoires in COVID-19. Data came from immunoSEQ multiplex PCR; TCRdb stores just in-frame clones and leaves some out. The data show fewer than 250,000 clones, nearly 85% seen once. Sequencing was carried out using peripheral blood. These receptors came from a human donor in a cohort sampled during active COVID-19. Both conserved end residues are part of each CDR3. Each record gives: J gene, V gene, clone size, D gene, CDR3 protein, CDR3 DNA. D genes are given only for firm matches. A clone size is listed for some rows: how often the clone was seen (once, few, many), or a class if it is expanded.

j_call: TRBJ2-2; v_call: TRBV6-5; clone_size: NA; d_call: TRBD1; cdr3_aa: CASRGQGSGELFF; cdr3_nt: TGTGCCAGCAGGGGACAGGGTAGCGGGGAGCTGTTTTTT
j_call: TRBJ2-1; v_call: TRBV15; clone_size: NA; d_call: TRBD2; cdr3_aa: CATSRRETYNEQFF; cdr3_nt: TGTGCCACCAGCAGGCGGGAGACGTACAATGAGCAGTTCTTC
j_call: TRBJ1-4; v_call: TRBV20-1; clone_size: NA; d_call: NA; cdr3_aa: CSARWGEKLFF; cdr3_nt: TGCAGTGCTAGATGGGGCGAAAAACTGTTTTTT
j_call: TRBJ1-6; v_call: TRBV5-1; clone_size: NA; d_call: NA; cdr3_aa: CASSLFSQGDSPLHF; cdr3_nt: TGCGCCAGCAGCTTGTTTTCACAGGGAGATTCACCCCTCCACTTT
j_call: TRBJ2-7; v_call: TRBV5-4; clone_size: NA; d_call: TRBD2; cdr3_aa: CASSPGGVSYEQYF; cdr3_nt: TGTGCCAGCAGCCCCGGGGGGGTCTCCTACGAGCAGTACTTC
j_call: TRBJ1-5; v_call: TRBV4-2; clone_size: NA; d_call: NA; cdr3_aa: CASSQDNRRGQPQHF; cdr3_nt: TGTGCCAGCAGCCAAGATAACCGGAGAGGGCAGCCCCAGCATTTT
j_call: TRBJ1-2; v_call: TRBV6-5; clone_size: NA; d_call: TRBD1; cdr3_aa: CASSYSRPRDSLGYTF; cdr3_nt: TGTGCCAGCAGTTACTCGAGACCCCGGGACAGTTTAGGCTACACCTTC
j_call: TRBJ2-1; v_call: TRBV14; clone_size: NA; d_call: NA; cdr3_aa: CASSQGQGIYNEQFF; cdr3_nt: TGTGCCAGCAGCCAAGGGCAGGGCATTTACAATGAGCAGTTCTTC
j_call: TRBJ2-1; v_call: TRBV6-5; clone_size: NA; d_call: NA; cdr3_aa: CASSYQRLGSYNEQFF; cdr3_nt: TGTGCCAGCAGTTACCAGCGATTGGGCTCCTACAATGAGCAGTTCTTC
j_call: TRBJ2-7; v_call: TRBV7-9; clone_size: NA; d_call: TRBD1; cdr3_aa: CASSVSVGTGGYEQYF; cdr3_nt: TGTGCCAGCAGCGTCTCGGTAGGGACAGGGGGCTACGAGCAGTACTTC
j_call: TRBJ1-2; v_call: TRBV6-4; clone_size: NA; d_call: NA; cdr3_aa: CASFRPGGGYTF; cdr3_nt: TGTGCCAGCTTCCGACCGGGGGGGGGCTACACCTTC
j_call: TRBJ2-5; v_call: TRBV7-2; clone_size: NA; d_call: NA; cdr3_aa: CATGQQETQYF; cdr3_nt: TGTGCCACCGGACAGCAAGAGACCCAGTACTTC
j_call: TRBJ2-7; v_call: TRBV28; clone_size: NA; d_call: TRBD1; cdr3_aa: CASSSPGQGGEQYF; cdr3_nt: TGTGCCAGCAGTTCGCCGGGACAGGGTGGCGAGCAGTACTTC
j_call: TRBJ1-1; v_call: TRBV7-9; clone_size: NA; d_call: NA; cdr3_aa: CASSPRLYMNTEAFF; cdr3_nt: TGTGCCAGCAGCCCTCGCCTGTACATGAACACTGAAGCTTTCTTT
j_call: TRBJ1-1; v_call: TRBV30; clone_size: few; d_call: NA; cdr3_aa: CAWSVLGNTEAFF; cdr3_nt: TGTGCCTGGAGTGTACTTGGGAACACTGAAGCTTTCTTT